The sequence of this T cell receptor (beta chain) was determined in a study of response to subunit inactivated influenza vaccine. Notes on the study in general: The authors proposed limited new T cell recruitment per seasonal influenza vaccination.

The CDR3 has 17 residues. The trim removed 5 bases at V and 1 base at J, leaving 8 bases unmatched. CDR1 is DFQATT and CDR2 is SNEGSKA in the germline V gene (reference sequence). TCRdb independently ran MiXCR on the RT-PCR reads; one entry per CDR3 protein. In the table there are 600,000 to 850,000 distinct CDR3 sequences, 12% to 15% of which are singletons. To note about this clonotype: The target antigen is unknown.

The sequencing used PBMCs from blood, collected 14 days before vaccination. V usage is TRBV20-1 and J usage is TRBJ2-3; TRBD2 matches 14 bases. This TCR came from a man aged 50-59 years who received an inactivated influenza vaccine. This CDR3 is CSAAPGLAGVGTDTQYF. The CDR3 nucleotides are TGCAGTGCTGCCCCGGGACTAGCGGGAGTTGGCACAGATACGCAGTATTTT.